This T cell receptor beta chain was sequenced during a study of regulatory T cells in long-lasting Graves disease (dated by TCRdb to the early 2020s). Some background on the complete study: Persistent Graves' disease meant more than 5 years of antithyroid drug treatment with TSH receptor autoantibodies that stayed positive. Antithyroid drugs had been taken for approximately 9.5 years on average by persistent Graves' disease patients in the clinical cohort. A total of around 35 samples underwent TCR sequencing: about 13 from persistent and 20 from newly diagnosed Graves' disease patients. The study was registered as a clinical trial and conducted in China. Persistent Graves' disease patients were compared with newly diagnosed Graves' disease patients by peripheral blood TCR sequencing and RNA sequencing.

Concerning this clonotype: Its cognate antigen has yet to be identified. No base quality values were provided; no much bigger clone lies one nucleotide off.

The time point label on this specimen signifies: persistent/refractory GD, antithyroid drugs over 5 years with positive TRAb. For both TCR sequencing and RNA sequencing, RNA was extracted from PBMCs using TRIzol. The diagnosis of Graves' disease followed American Thyroid Association guidelines. Patients were recruited from an endocrinology department in Xi'an, China. From each patient, nine milliliters of peripheral blood was collected into an EDTA anticoagulant tube. PBMCs were isolated by Ficoll Paque Plus density gradient separation without further T cell sorting. An Agilent 2100 Bioanalyzer and agarose gel were used to assess RNA quality, and a NanoDrop 2000 was used to measure RNA concentration. Library creation used multiplex PCR. The instrument given in TCRdb is Illumina HiSeq 4000. CDR3 regions were amplified by Arm-PCR with iRepertoire HTBI primers to construct TCR beta libraries. Gel purification was performed on PCR products prior to sequencing. Turning to the authors' computational methods: A total of 62 TRBV and more than twelve TRBJ segments were identified across samples and were used for gene usage analysis of CDR3 amino acid clonotypes. COPE and FqMerger were used to merge the filtered high-quality paired reads into contigs. BLAST was used to align contigs to IMGT TRBV, TRBD and TRBJ reference genes, with CDR3 defined following IMGT. Clonotypes above 0.1% frequency were classified as highly expanded clones. Shannon entropy was used to measure repertoire diversity, and the Gini coefficient was used to measure V-J evenness. A clonotype was considered public if more than one individual shared it. The raw public reads went through TCRdb reprocessing: fastp at Q25, MiXCR clone calling, in-frame beta chains kept. Entries that share a CDR3 protein sequence are merged under the most common genes and DNA. In this record, the V and J calls reflect TCRdb's handling and not the investigators' own analysis. The sample contains 300,000 to 400,000 distinct CDR3 sequences, around a fifth of them found a single time. 29% of the sample is in the top ten clones.

CDR1 SGDLS and CDR2 YYNGEE were looked up in the germline V gene. Unmatched junction bases come to 0, with V trimmed by 0 bases and J by 4 bases. Measured from the cysteine to the phenylalanine, the CDR3 is 14 residues long. The retained sequence is limited to the CDR3, 42 bases, with the frame set at the first base. Results and caveats for the whole study, not just this receptor: Sequencing and analysis were restricted to the TCR beta chain. Persistent patients shared more public clonotypes among themselves (fewer than 3,000) than newly diagnosed patients did (about 970). As a limitation, the authors acknowledged that the small sample size may reduce accuracy. Only peripheral blood was studied, because thyroid tissue, the primary lesion, was inaccessible. Lower TCR Shannon entropy and fewer highly expanded clones were observed in persistent Graves' disease patients than in newly diagnosed patients, which suggested clonal expansion. Preferential use of TRBV28, TRBJ1-2 and TRBJ2-5 was observed in persistent disease, whereas TRBV20-1 and TRBJ2-1 were favored in newly diagnosed disease.

The rearrangement joined TRBV9 to TRBJ2-2; the junction holds 7 bases that match TRBD2. The sequence was obtained from a female donor with Graves disease. This specimen consisted of peripheral blood mononuclear cells (PBMCs), obtained when the disease was refractory, from a patient treated with antithyroid drugs. The DNA sequence is given as TGTGCCAGCAGCGTAGCGGGGGGCACCGGGGAGCTGTTTTTT. Translated, this is CASSVAGGTGELFF.